The clone carrying this TCR beta chain has only one observation. The timepoints at which blood was sampled were baseline, cycle 4 day 1, and cycle 7 day 1. After removal of 6 bases from V and 7 bases from J, the junction contained 2 bases not matched to a gene. The CDR3 runs to 12 residues. Germline V CDR1 and CDR2: MNHNY, SVGAGI (reference sequence). Method: immunoSEQ multiplex PCR; TCRdb's copy keeps in-frame clones and lacks some. The sample lists around 76,000 clones; around 86% were seen once. This entry comes from a study of OX40 agonist ivuxolimab in advanced cancers. Study-level background: An agonistic anti-OX40 (CD134) antibody, ivuxolimab, was used to treat the patients. One hepatocellular carcinoma and two cutaneous melanoma patients partially responded.

The sequencing used CD4+ or CD8+ T cells sorted from blood, collected in a trial of the OX40 agonist ivuxolimab. The sequence came from an adult with an advanced solid tumor such as melanoma, head and neck, liver or kidney cancer. V is TRBV6-6 and J is TRBJ1-5; 8 bases match TRBD1. CDR3 sequence (DNA): TGTGCCAGCAGACAGGGGGTGCAGCCCCAGCATTTT. Translation: CASRQGVQPQHF.